The T cell receptor (beta chain) described here comes from a study of T cells in Graves' hyperthyroidism and ophthalmopathy. Researchers took RNA transcripts and amplified the TCR beta CDR3 regions from them. Using the HTBI primer set, a first-round RT-PCR was run on the TCR CDR3. Each CDR3 protein is one row after TCRdb ran MiXCR on the multiplex PCR reads. The table lists about 510,000 distinct CDR3 sequences, around 50% of them singletons. This clonotype was counted ten times or more. V trimming: 6 bases; J trimming: 5 bases; junction bases outside the gene matches: 12. The CDR3 has 14 residues. CDR1 DFQATT and CDR2 SNEGSKA come from the germline V gene (reference sequence).

This clonotype was obtained from an adult woman with Graves' disease, either hyperthyroidism or ophthalmopathy (not recorded which). The sample comprised peripheral blood or thyroid tissue (not recorded which). V usage is TRBV20-1 and J usage is TRBJ1-2, with 7 nucleotides matching TRBD1. This chain's CDR3 is CSAFDIGGVYGYTF. In DNA form, the CDR3 reads TGCAGTGCATTTGATATAGGGGGCGTTTATGGCTACACCTTC.